Listed here is a single T cell receptor (beta chain). Antigen unknown. This sample stems from a study of T cell responses to AZD1222 COVID-19 vaccine. Findings and limits, study-wide: Baseline seropositivity occurred in only a handful of AZD1222 recipients. Donor demographics were predominantly white British with a female majority; clonal diversity may be underestimated. Distributed over spike, vaccine-associated CD4 TCRs predominated at 160-218 and 743-854.

Clones were read by immunoSEQ multiplex PCR, and TCRdb kept only the in-frame ones, dropping some. This table has more than 140,000 clones, about 87% appearing once. V lost 3 bases and J 2 bases, leaving 7 bases between the germline ends. CDR1 KGHSH and CDR2 LQKENI come from the germline V gene. The CDR3 totals 13 residues. The sequences come from peripheral blood, collected on day 0 of MenACWY control vaccination. This clonotype was obtained from an adult in good health. The chain has TRBV18 and TRBJ2-5; D is undetermined. CDR3 residues: CASSPDHQETQYF. CDR3 DNA sequence: TGTGCCAGCTCACCGGACCATCAAGAGACCCAGTACTTC.